This T cell receptor beta chain was identified in a study of response to subunit inactivated influenza vaccine (dated by TCRdb to 2016 to 2019). As for the study more broadly: To follow how T cells responded to a trivalent subunit inactivated influenza vaccine, the researchers relied on deep quantitative profiling of the T cell receptor repertoire. Study-wide findings and limitations: The authors proposed that each seasonal influenza vaccination may bring in only a limited number of new T cells.

The sample's time point label, in plain terms: 45 days after influenza vaccine administration. Libraries were constructed by RT-PCR. TCRdb lists the instrument as Illumina HiSeq 2500. TCRdb reprocessed the public reads (quality trimming at Q25 with fastp, clone calling with MiXCR) and kept in-frame beta chains. A single entry per CDR3 protein holds the most common genes and DNA from its merged rows. A total of about 530,000 distinct CDR3 sequences appear in this sample, around 13% of them only once. Of the sample, around 13% is held by the ten largest clones. V and J are truncated by 6 bases and 2 bases respectively, leaving an intervening sequence of 10 bases. Spanning cysteine to phenylalanine, the CDR3 consists of 14 amino acids. Of the read, only the CDR3 DNA is kept; its 42 bases are in frame from base 1. This clonotype has a handful of counts. Its antigen is unknown. Nothing much larger sits one base from this clone, and base qualities are not available.

The sequence joins TRBV12-3 or TRBV12-4 to TRBJ1-4; no D gene call is confident. The source was PBMCs from blood, collected about 6 weeks after vaccination. This TCR came from a man aged 45-65 years who received an inactivated influenza vaccine. Donor details come from another sample of the same person, matched by shared clones. This receptor carries the CDR3 CASRRDATNEKLFF. The bases are TGTGCCAGCAGGAGGGATGCGACTAATGAAAAACTGTTTTTT.